This T cell receptor beta chain came from a study of blood T cell repertoires in COVID-19. For the study at large: T cells, B-cell-depleted T cells, or PBMCs supplied cDNA or gDNA.

Original processing notes: From reference gene primer amplification, estimates of nucleated cell counts were derived. Profiled with immunoSEQ multiplex PCR; TCRdb holds only in-frame clones, not every one. The D gene and trimming were derived from the DNA, and the V and J assignments and clone size from that table. The sample lists 80,000 to 95,000 clones, 65% to 90% occurring once. The CDR3 has 15 residues. Germline trimming cut 6 bases from V and 3 bases from J; bases unmatched to any gene: 9. Germline V lookup: CDR1 MDHEN, CDR2 SYDVKM. The receptor was isolated from an elderly man with acute or convalescent COVID-19. The gene calls are TRBV28 and TRBJ1-2, with TRBD1 identical over 8 bases. The sequenced material came from peripheral blood. The CDR3 protein is CASRRPGGAYYGYTF. CDR3 nucleotide sequence: TGTGCCAGCAGGAGACCAGGGGGCGCGTACTATGGCTACACCTTC.